The present T cell receptor (beta chain) was sequenced within a study of blood T cell repertoires in COVID-19. As for the study in general: The study drew acute and convalescent COVID-19 samples from the United States, Italy and Spain. T cells, B-cell-depleted T cells, or PBMCs provided the cDNA or gDNA that served as material.

This CDR3 is built from 16 residues. The germline V gene encodes CDR1 GTSNPN and CDR2 SVGIG (reference sequence). The V and J ends lost 3 bases and 3 bases, in that order; junction bases with no gene match: 10. In the original processing: Reference gene primer amplification gave estimated nucleated cell counts. The assay was immunoSEQ multiplex PCR, and TCRdb's table has in-frame clones only and misses some. V and J calls and clone size come straight from that table; D and trimming were deduced from the DNA. Among about 55,000 clones listed, 90% were seen once. The J gene is TRBJ1-5, the V gene TRBV30; 8 nucleotides align to TRBD1. The sequencing input was peripheral blood. The source of this sequence is a human donor with active COVID-19. The donor label of this sample is uncertain. The CDR3 sequence: CAWSADTGGVNQPQHF. CDR3 coding DNA: TGTGCCTGGAGCGCAGATACAGGGGGAGTCAATCAGCCCCAGCATTTT.